These 30 T cell receptor beta chains share one sample of origin, sequenced in a study of CD8 T cells in Susac syndrome. Roughly 0.45 to 1 ug RNA was reverse transcribed with random hexamers. Via MiXCR, TCRdb re-called the immunoSEQ multiplex PCR reads, giving one row per CDR3 protein. This table holds fewer than 350,000 distinct CDR3 sequences, approximately 89% found once. Input material: CD8+ T cells from PBMCs. The receptors shown here come from a human donor with multiple sclerosis.

The chain recombines TRBV27 with TRBJ2-1; D uncertain. This CDR3 has 12 residues. V lost 5 bases, J lost 9 bases, and 11 bases lay in between. CDR1 is MNHEY and CDR2 is SMNVEV in the germline V gene (reference sequence). The CDR3 protein is CASSPPMGEQFF. CDR3 bases: TGTGCCAGCAGTCCTCCCATGGGTGAGCAGTTCTTC.

This clonotype came up once. The CDR3 DNA reads as TGTGCCAGCAGTTCAGACACCAATCAGCCCCAGCATTTT. Amino acids: CASSSDTNQPQHF. The chain couples TRBV27 to TRBJ1-5; the D is unclear. CDR3 size: 13 residues. Germline lookup yields CDR1 MNHEY and CDR2 SMNVEV (reference sequence). The V gene lost 4 bases and the J gene lost 3 bases, with 7 bases spanning the gap.

This chain connects TRBV11-2 to TRBJ2-5; D perhaps matches TRBD1 (6 bases). Germline loops: CDR1 SGHAT, CDR2 FQNNGV. V lost 3 bases and J 7 bases, leaving 15 bases between the germline ends. The CDR3 has 14 amino acids. For the CDR3, the DNA is TGTGCCAGCAGCTTTAACAGGGAGTTGGGGACCCAGTACTTC. Amino acids: CASSFNRELGTQYF. The whole variable domain, filled in from reference TRBV11-2 and TRBJ2-5, reads EAGVAQSPRYKIIEKRQSVAFWCNPISGHATLYWYQQILGQGPKLLIQFQNNGVVDDSQLPKDRFSAERLKGVDSTLKIQPAKLEDSAVYLCASSFNRELGTQYFGPGTRLLVL.

The chain carries TRBV7-3 and TRBJ2-1; D is undetermined. Trimming stripped 0 bases from V and 0 bases from J, with 3 bases between. Germline V gene sequence: CDR1 SGHTA, CDR2 FQGTGA. This CDR3 is built from 14 residues. The CDR3 DNA is TGTGCCAGCAGCTTAACTCTCTCCTACAATGAGCAGTTCTTC. Translation gives CASSLTLSYNEQFF.

This clonotype was detected once. The chain combines TRBV6-1 with TRBJ2-7; D might be TRBD2 (5 bases). The CDR3 consists of 15 residues. Deletions cut 1 base from V and 0 bases from J, with 10 bases between. Germline-derived CDR1 and CDR2 are MNHNS and SASEGT. CDR3 amino acids: CASSEGSGPSYEQYF. The CDR3 bases are TGTGCCAGCAGTGAAGGGAGCGGACCCTCCTACGAGCAGTACTTC.

The chain links TRBV19 to TRBJ1-1; D call uncertain. The germline gives CDR1 LNHDA, CDR2 SQIVND (reference sequence). The CDR3 has 14 residues. V lost 5 bases to trimming and J lost 1 base, with 11 bases between them. CDR3 in amino acids: CASSSWTGNTEAFF. CDR3 nucleotide sequence: TGTGCCAGTAGTTCTTGGACGGGGAACACTGAAGCTTTCTTT.

The chain joins TRBV6-1 to TRBJ2-5; 12 bases map to TRBD2. V trimming: 4 bases; J trimming: 4 bases; junction bases outside the gene matches: 4. In germline, CDR1 is MNHNS, CDR2 SASEGT. The CDR3 is made up of 15 amino acids. The chain's CDR3 is CASSGGLAGGETQYF. The CDR3 DNA follows: TGTGCCAGCAGTGGGGGACTAGCGGGTGGAGAGACCCAGTACTTC.

The rearrangement links TRBV20-1 to TRBJ2-2, with 8 bases matching TRBD1. Germline CDR1 and CDR2: DFQATT and SNEGSKA (reference sequence). The V segment lost 1 base and the J segment 4 bases; nucleotides outside the gene matches: 2. This CDR3 region has 14 residues. The CDR3 bases are TGCAGTGCTAGAGGGACAGGGTCCACCGGGGAGCTGTTTTTT. Translating it yields CSARGTGSTGELFF.

This chain links TRBV5-1 with TRBJ2-7; D remains unclear. Trimming stripped 4 bases from V and 2 bases from J, with 10 bases between. In germline, CDR1 is SGHRS, CDR2 YFSETQ. The CDR3 is 13 residues long. The CDR3 loop reads CASSTGPTYEQYF. CDR3 sequence (DNA): TGCGCCAGCAGCACCGGTCCCACCTACGAGCAGTACTTC.

The genes are TRBV1 and TRBJ2-1; the D call in the table, TRBD2, was not verified against the DNA. TRBV1 is marked as a pseudogene. There are 18 residues in the CDR3. The CDR3, as DNA: TGCACCAGCAGCCAAGTCTCCGCTAGCGGGGTCTCCTACAATGAGCAGTTCTTC. Protein sequence: CTSSQVSASGVSYNEQFF.

The chain links TRBV18 to TRBJ2-1, with D uncertain. There are 12 residues in the CDR3. Germline assignment: CDR1 KGHSH and CDR2 LQKENI. Deletions cut 3 bases from V and 8 bases from J, with 8 bases between. The chain's CDR3 is CASSPEMYEQFF. CDR3 in DNA: TGTGCCAGCTCACCCGAGATGTATGAGCAGTTCTTC.

The gene calls are TRBV9 and TRBJ1-1, with 9 bases aligning to TRBD1. The V segment lost 0 bases and the J segment 4 bases; nucleotides outside the gene matches: 10. The length of the CDR3 is 17 residues. CDR1 and CDR2 (germline): SGDLS, YYNGEE. This chain's CDR3 is CASSVGGGTGPSTEAFF. The CDR3 DNA reads TGTGCCAGCAGCGTAGGTGGTGGGACAGGGCCGTCCACTGAAGCTTTCTTT.

This rearrangement joins TRBV3-1 to TRBJ1-1, with D unresolved. Trimming shortened V by 0 bases and J by 0 bases, and 14 bases separated the two germline ends. Germline CDR1 is LGHDT and CDR2 is YNNKEL (reference sequence). The length of the CDR3 is 17 residues. The CDR3 is CASSQDGRWKMNTEAFF. The CDR3 nucleotides read TGTGCCAGCAGCCAAGATGGCAGGTGGAAGATGAACACTGAAGCTTTCTTT.

The chain has TRBV29-1 and TRBJ1-1; the D is unclear. This CDR3 is 12 amino acids long. The germline V gene has CDR1 SQVTM and CDR2 ANQGSEA. V lost 6 bases and J lost 0, with 8 bases in between. CDR3 in amino acids: CSVTEMNTEAFF. The CDR3 DNA reads TGCAGCGTGACGGAAATGAACACTGAAGCTTTCTTT.

The chain couples TRBV28 to TRBJ2-3; D is undetermined. Per the germline V gene, CDR1 is MDHEN and CDR2 is SYDVKM. V gave up 2 bases and J gave up 6 bases, with 9 bases separating them. This CDR3 has 13 residues. The CDR3 bases are TGTGCCAGCAGTTTAGTAGGACGCGATACGCAGTATTTT. The encoded protein is CASSLVGRDTQYF.

The gene calls are TRBV12-3 or TRBV12-4 and TRBJ2-7, with TRBD1 matching over 8 bases. The CDR3 extends over 14 amino acids. V dropped 5 bases and J dropped 5; count of bases not matched to a gene: 8. The CDR3 DNA follows: TGTGCCAGCAGTGACGGGACAGGAATAAACGAGCAGTACTTC. Protein product: CASSDGTGINEQYF.

The sample holds one count of this clonotype. The rearrangement links TRBV28 to TRBJ1-5; a weak D match, TRBD1 (5 bases). Germline assignment: CDR1 MDHEN and CDR2 SYDVKM. CDR3 length: 14 amino acids. V was shortened by 11 bases and J by 4 bases, with 18 bases between the two germline ends. The CDR3 DNA reads as TGTGCCGCGAGACCCGGAGGGGAAAATCAGCCCCAGCATTTT. This gives the protein CAARPGGENQPQHF. The complete variable domain, with remaining parts taken from reference TRBV28 and TRBJ1-5, reads DVKVTQSSRYLVKRTGEKVFLECVQDMDHENMFWYRQDPGLGLRLIYFSYDVKMKEKGDIPEGYSVSREKKERFSLILESASTNQTSMYLCAARPGGENQPQHFGDGTRLSIL.

This clonotype was recorded once. The rearrangement joins TRBV7-9 to TRBJ2-3; 8 bases map to TRBD1. Germline lookup yields CDR1 SEHNR and CDR2 FQNEAQ (reference sequence). J lost 1 base, V lost 4 bases, and 7 bases had no gene match. The CDR3 runs to 16 residues. CDR3 nucleotides: TGTGCCAGCAGCTCGATGACAGGGGTAGGCACAGATACGCAGTATTTT. This encodes CASSSMTGVGTDTQYF.

The CDR3 bases are TGTGCCAGCAGTTACCCCCCGGCCGGGCCCCAGGGGGACGAGCAGTACTTC. This codes for CASSYPPAGPQGDEQYF. The rearrangement joins TRBV6-2 or TRBV6-3 to TRBJ2-7, with 7 positions matching TRBD1. CDR3 length: 17 residues. V trimming: 2 bases; J trimming: 5 bases; junction bases outside the gene matches: 15. Per germline, CDR1 MNHEY and CDR2 SVGEGT.

The chain has TRBV6-2 or TRBV6-3 and TRBJ2-1; 10 bases align to TRBD2. From germline, CDR1 is MNHEY and CDR2 SVGEGT. V lost 9 bases, J lost 3 bases, and 5 bases stayed unmatched. The CDR3 sequence is 14 residues long. The CDR3 bases are TGTGCCAGTCTAGCGGGAGCCAACTACAATGAGCAGTTCTTC. Amino acids: CASLAGANYNEQFF.

This clonotype was seen only a few times. This rearrangement joins TRBV6-5 to TRBJ2-1; 7 bases fit TRBD1. The CDR3 runs to 15 residues. Germline-derived CDR1 and CDR2 are MNHEY and SVGAGI. V dropped 2 bases and J dropped 7; count of bases not matched to a gene: 8. The CDR3 spells CASSYATGVRNEQFF. CDR3 DNA: TGTGCCAGCAGTTACGCAACAGGGGTCCGGAATGAGCAGTTCTTC.

The chain couples TRBV30 to TRBJ2-2; possible D gene TRBD2, 6 bases. CDR3 size: 14 residues. With 6 bases removed from V and 2 bases from J, the gap between germline ends came to 13 bases. In germline, CDR1 is GTSNPN, CDR2 SVGIG (reference sequence). The DNA for the CDR3 is TGTGCCTGTTCCGGGGAGGTAAACACCGGGGAGCTGTTTTTT. As protein: CACSGEVNTGELFF.

The rearrangement uses TRBV24-1 and TRBJ2-3; weak D call: TRBD2 (5 bases). The CDR3 spans 17 residues. Germline CDR1 and CDR2: KGHDR and SFDVKD. Trimming pared 3 bases from V and 2 bases from J, leaving 17 bases between. The CDR3 DNA sequence: TGTGCCACCAGTGATCTGCGGACGGAGGATTCCACAGATACGCAGTATTTT. This translates into CATSDLRTEDSTDTQYF.

The genes are TRBV19 and TRBJ2-7; 7 nucleotides match TRBD1. The CDR3 is 14 residues long. Germline CDR1 reads LNHDA; CDR2 reads SQIVND (reference sequence). Trimming at V came to 7 bases and at J to 5 bases, leaving 11 bases not matched to a gene. CDR3 loop: CASISQPDRDEQYF. The CDR3 DNA sequence: TGTGCCAGTATCTCTCAGCCAGACAGGGACGAGCAGTACTTC.

This rearrangement joins TRBV27 to TRBJ2-7; TRBD2 aligns across 13 bases. The V gene end was trimmed by 0 bases and the J gene end by 7 bases; junction bases not matched to a gene: 3. The CDR3 is made up of 15 amino acids. In germline, CDR1 is MNHEY, CDR2 SMNVEV (reference sequence). Written as DNA, the CDR3 is TGTGCCAGCAGTTTATCGGGACTAGCGGGATGGGAGCAGTACTTC. Encoded protein: CASSLSGLAGWEQYF.

The rearrangement links TRBV12-5 to TRBJ2-5; no firm D call. CDR1 LGHNT and CDR2 FRNRAP come from the germline V gene. This CDR3 is built from 14 residues. V lost 1 base and J lost 2, with 8 bases in between. CDR3: CASGLGGWQETQYF. CDR3 in DNA: TGTGCTAGTGGTTTGGGGGGATGGCAAGAGACCCAGTACTTC.

This chain links TRBV7-9 with TRBJ2-3; 9 nucleotides agree with TRBD2. V lost 5 bases, J lost 2 bases, and 5 bases stayed unmatched. Germline values: CDR1 SEHNR, CDR2 FQNEAQ (reference sequence). CDR3 length: 15 amino acids. DNA of the CDR3: TGTGCCAGCAGCATGCTAGCGGGGAACACAGATACGCAGTATTTT. Translation: CASSMLAGNTDTQYF.

This clonotype was found a few times. The gene calls are TRBV4-1 and TRBJ2-1, with 9 bases that match TRBD2. The germline CDR1 and CDR2 sequences are MGHRA and YSYEKL. V dropped 1 base and J dropped 5; count of bases not matched to a gene: 6. The CDR3 runs 16 residues. The CDR3 DNA sequence: TGCGCCAGCAGCCAAGGGCGGGGGGGCCTTAACAATGAGCAGTTCTTC. It specifies CASSQGRGGLNNEQFF.

The chain couples TRBV19 to TRBJ2-7; 7 bases map to TRBD1. The germline CDR1 and CDR2 sequences are LNHDA and SQIVND (reference sequence). Germline trimming cut 9 bases from V and 0 bases from J; bases unmatched to any gene: 8. The CDR3 runs to 14 residues. CDR3: CASRPGQSSYEQYF. The CDR3 DNA sequence: TGTGCCAGCCGACCGGGACAGAGCTCCTACGAGCAGTACTTC.

V usage is TRBV30 and J usage is TRBJ2-1, with TRBD1 matching over 8 bases. The germline V gene has CDR1 GTSNPN and CDR2 SVGIG (reference sequence). Unmatched junction bases numbered 9, after V lost 1 base and J lost 7 bases. The CDR3 has 15 residues. DNA of the CDR3: TGTGCCTGGAGTGACGGGCAGGGGGCTGGTAATGAGCAGTTCTTC. Its translation is CAWSDGQGAGNEQFF.